This T cell receptor (beta chain) was recorded in a study of beta chain features in type 1 diabetes. Findings of the study overall: Shorter TCRB CDR3s, moderately but significantly so, marked every one of the four CD4+ subsets in Type 1 diabetes patients. Reduced insertions and increased deletions marked VDJ junctions in type 1 diabetes patients.

About this clone: Its specificity is unknown.

V was clipped by 5 bases and J by 6 bases, with 12 bases between them. The CDR3 consists of 13 residues. Germline CDR1 and CDR2: PRHDT and FYEKMQ (reference sequence). The investigators reverse transcribed all of the isolated RNA, so they sequenced expressed TCRB transcripts. This table comes from immunoSEQ multiplex PCR, and its TCRdb copy is limited to in-frame clones, with some not included. The sample carries 250,000 to 300,000 clones, roughly 8% recorded once. This TCR derives from a woman between 18 and 29 years old in good health. The material sequenced was central memory CD4+ T cells from blood. The chain recombines TRBV13 with TRBJ2-3; D gene unclear. The CDR3 loop is CASSLRPRDTQYF. Written as DNA, the CDR3 is TGTGCCAGCAGCCTACGACCGAGGGATACGCAGTATTTT. The full variable domain, its missing parts supplied by reference TRBV13 and TRBJ2-3, is AAGVIQSPRHLIKEKRETATLKCYPIPRHDTVYWYQQGPGQDPQFLISFYEKMQSDKGSIPDRFSAQQFSDYHSELNMSSLELGDSALYFCASSLRPRDTQYFGPGTRLTVL.